This T cell receptor beta chain was profiled in a study of T-cell reconstitution after alpha-beta-depleted transplantation in children. Study-level points and caveats: Reports say that about two months after transplant, the alpha-beta T cells came out of several hundred graft clones that had expanded.

This clonotype was found many times. Its antigen is not identified. Germline V lookup: CDR1 SGHTA, CDR2 FQGNSA. The CDR3 is 15 residues long. V lost 1 base and J 8 bases, leaving 12 bases between the germline ends. It was with unique molecular identifiers that the TCRbeta library was prepared. TCRdb recomputed calls from the PCR reads with MiXCR, one row per CDR3 protein. This sample has about 170,000 distinct CDR3 sequences; roughly 10% occur once, and the top ten carry over 10%. This sequence originates from a boy aged 2 to 10 with acute myeloid leukemia, due to receive a stem cell transplant. The chain carries TRBV7-2 and TRBJ1-6; D ambiguous. The source material was PBMCs, sampled before TCRalphabeta/CD19-depleted stem cell transplant. CDR3 loop: CASSLEASGDSPLHF. CDR3 DNA sequence: TGTGCCAGCAGCTTAGAAGCCAGTGGGGATTCACCCCTCCACTTT. The entire variable domain, with the rest obtained from reference TRBV7-2 and TRBJ1-6, is as follows: GAGVSQSPSNKVTEKGKDVELRCDPISGHTALYWYRQSLGQGLEFLIYFQGNSAPDKSGLPSDRFSAERTGGSVSTLTIQRTQQEDSAVYLCASSLEASGDSPLHFGNGTRLTVT.